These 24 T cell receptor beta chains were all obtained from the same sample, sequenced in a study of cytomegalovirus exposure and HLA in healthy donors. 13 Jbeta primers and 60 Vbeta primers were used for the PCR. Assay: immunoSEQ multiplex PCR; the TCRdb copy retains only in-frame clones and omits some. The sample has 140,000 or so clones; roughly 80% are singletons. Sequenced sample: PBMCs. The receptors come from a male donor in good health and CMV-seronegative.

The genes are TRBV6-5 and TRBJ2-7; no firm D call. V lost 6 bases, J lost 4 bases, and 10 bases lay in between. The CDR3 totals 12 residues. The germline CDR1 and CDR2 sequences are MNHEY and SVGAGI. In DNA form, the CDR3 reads TGTGCCAGCAGCCAAGACACATACGAGCAGTACTTC. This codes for CASSQDTYEQYF.

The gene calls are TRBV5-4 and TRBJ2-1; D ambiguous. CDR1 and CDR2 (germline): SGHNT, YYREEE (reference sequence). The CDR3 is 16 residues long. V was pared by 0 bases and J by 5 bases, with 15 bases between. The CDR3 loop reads CASSLAQTAPNNEQFF. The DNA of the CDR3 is TGTGCCAGCAGCTTGGCACAAACAGCCCCAAACAATGAGCAGTTCTTC.

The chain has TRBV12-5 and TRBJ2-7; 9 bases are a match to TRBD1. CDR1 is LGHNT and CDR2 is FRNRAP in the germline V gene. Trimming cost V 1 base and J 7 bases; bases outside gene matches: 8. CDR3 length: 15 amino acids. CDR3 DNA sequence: TGTGCTAGTGGTTTGGGTCCAGGGACAGGGATTGAGCAGTACTTC. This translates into CASGLGPGTGIEQYF.

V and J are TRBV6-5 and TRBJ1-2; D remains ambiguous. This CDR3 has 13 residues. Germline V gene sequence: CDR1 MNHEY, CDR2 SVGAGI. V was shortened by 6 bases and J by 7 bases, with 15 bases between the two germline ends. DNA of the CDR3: TGTGCCAGCAGCCAAGGAGAGTTTGGTGGCTACACCTTC. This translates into CASSQGEFGGYTF.

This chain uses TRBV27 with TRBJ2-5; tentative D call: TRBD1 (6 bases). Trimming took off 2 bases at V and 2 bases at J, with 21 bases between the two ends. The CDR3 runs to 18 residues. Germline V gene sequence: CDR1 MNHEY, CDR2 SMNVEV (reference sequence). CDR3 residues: CASSLRGTLDLVQETQYF. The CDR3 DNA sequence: TGTGCCAGCAGTTTAAGGGGGACCCTAGACCTCGTACAAGAGACCCAGTACTTC.

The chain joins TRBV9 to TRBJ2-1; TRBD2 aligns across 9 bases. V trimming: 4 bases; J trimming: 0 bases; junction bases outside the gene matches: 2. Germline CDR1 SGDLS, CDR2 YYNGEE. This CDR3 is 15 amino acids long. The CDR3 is CASSTSGYSYNEQFF. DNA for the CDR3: TGTGCCAGCAGCACTAGCGGGTACTCCTACAATGAGCAGTTCTTC.

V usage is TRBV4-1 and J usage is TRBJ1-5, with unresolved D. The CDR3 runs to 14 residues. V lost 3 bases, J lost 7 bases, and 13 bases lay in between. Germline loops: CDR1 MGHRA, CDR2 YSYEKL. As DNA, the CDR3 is TGCGCCAGCAGCCACGGACCTGGAGGACAGCCCCAGCATTTT. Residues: CASSHGPGGQPQHF.

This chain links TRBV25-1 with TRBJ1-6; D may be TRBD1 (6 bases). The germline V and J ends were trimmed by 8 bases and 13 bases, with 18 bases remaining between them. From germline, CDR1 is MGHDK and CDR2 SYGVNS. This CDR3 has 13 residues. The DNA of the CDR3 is TGTGCCAGCGGTGGGGGGCCACGGAGGCCCCTCCACTTT. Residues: CASGGGPRRPLHF.

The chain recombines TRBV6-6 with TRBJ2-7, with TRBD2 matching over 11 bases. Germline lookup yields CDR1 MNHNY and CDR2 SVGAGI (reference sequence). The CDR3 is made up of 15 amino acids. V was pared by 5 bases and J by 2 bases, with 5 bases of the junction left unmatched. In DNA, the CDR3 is TGTGCCAGCAGTGAGGGACTAGCGGCCGCCTACGAGCAGTACTTC. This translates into CASSEGLAAAYEQYF.

The CDR3 coding sequence is TGTGCCAGCAGTCCCCGGGACAGTTCTTCAGATACGCAGTATTTT. This gives the protein CASSPRDSSSDTQYF. The V call is TRBV6-1, the J call TRBJ2-3; 7 bases are a match to TRBD1. This CDR3 contains 15 residues. The germline CDR1 and CDR2 sequences are MNHNS and SASEGT. V shed 5 bases, J shed 4 bases, and the junction held 9 bases outside the gene matches.

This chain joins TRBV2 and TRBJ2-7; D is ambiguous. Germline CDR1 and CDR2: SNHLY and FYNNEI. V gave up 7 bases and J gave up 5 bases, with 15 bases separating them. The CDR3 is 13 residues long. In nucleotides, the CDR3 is TGTGCCAGCATTCCTGAGAAGAGAGACGAGCAGTACTTC. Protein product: CASIPEKRDEQYF.

CDR3 sequence: CASSLRASGNSETQYF. For the CDR3, the DNA is TGTGCCAGCAGTTTACGGGCTAGCGGGAATAGCGAGACCCAGTACTTC. The J gene is TRBJ2-5, the V gene TRBV27; 9 nucleotides line up with TRBD2. Germline V gene sequence: CDR1 MNHEY, CDR2 SMNVEV (reference sequence). Germline trimming cut 2 bases from V and 5 bases from J; bases unmatched to any gene: 9. CDR3 length equals 16 residues.

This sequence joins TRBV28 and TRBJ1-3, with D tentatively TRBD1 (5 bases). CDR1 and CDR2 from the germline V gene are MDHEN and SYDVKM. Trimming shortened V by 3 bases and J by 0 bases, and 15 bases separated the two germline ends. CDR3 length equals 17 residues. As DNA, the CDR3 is TGTGCCAGCAGTTTTAGGGTTCGGGGGACCTCTGGAAACACCATATATTTT. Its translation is CASSFRVRGTSGNTIYF.

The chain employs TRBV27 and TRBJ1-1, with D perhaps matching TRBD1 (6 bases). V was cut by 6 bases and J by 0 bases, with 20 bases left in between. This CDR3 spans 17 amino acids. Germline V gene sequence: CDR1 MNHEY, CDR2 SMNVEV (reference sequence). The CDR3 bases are TGTGCCAGCAGCTTAGCTAGGGGGAGCACCATGAACACTGAAGCTTTCTTT. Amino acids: CASSLARGSTMNTEAFF.

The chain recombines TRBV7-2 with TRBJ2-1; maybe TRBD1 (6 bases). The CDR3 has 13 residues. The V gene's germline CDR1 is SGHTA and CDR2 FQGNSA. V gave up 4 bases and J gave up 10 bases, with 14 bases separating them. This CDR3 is CASSSPQGIEQFF. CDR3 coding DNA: TGTGCCAGCAGCTCCCCACAGGGTATAGAGCAGTTCTTC.

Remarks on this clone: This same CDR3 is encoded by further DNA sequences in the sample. The CDR3 DNA sequence: TGTGCCAGCAGCTTGGACAGCTCTGGGGCCAACGTCCTGACTTTC. Protein sequence: CASSLDSSGANVLTF. The chain carries TRBV5-4 and TRBJ2-6; no clear D gene. Germline CDR1 is SGHNT and CDR2 is YYREEE (reference sequence). The CDR3 length is 15 residues. The germline V and J ends were trimmed by 0 bases and 0 bases, with 4 bases remaining between them.

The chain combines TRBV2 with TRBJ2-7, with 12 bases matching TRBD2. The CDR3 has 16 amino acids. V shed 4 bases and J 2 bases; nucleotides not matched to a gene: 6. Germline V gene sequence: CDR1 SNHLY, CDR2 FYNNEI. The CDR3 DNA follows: TGTGCCAGCAGTGCCAGACTAGCGGGGGCCCCCTACGAGCAGTACTTC. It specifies CASSARLAGAPYEQYF.

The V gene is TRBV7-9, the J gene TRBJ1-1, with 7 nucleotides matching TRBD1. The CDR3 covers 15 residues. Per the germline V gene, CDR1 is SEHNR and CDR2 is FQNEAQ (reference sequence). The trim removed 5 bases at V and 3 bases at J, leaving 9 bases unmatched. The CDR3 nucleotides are TGTGCCAGCAGCCCTGAGGGGGCGTCGGACACTGAAGCTTTCTTT. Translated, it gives CASSPEGASDTEAFF.

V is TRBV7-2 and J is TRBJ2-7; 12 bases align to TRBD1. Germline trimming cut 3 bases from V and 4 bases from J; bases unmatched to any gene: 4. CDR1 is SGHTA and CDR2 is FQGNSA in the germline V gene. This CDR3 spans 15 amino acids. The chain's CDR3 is CASSFWGQGAYEQYF. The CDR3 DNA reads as TGTGCCAGCAGCTTTTGGGGACAGGGGGCTTACGAGCAGTACTTC.

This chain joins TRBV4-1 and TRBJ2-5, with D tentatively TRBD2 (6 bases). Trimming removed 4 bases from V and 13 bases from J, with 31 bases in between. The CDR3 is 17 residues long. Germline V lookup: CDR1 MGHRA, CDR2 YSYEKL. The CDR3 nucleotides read TGCGCCAGCAGCCCACTAACAACGCCCGGGCGGGGAGACGCGCCGTACTTC. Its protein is CASSPLTTPGRGDAPYF.

The CDR3 DNA reads as TGTGCCAGCAGTGCTAATACAGGGGTCACTGAAGCTTTCTTT. This codes for CASSANTGVTEAFF. The chain links TRBV6-1 to TRBJ1-1; 7 nucleotides agree with TRBD1. J gave up 4 bases and V 4 bases, and 6 bases lay outside the gene matches. Per germline, CDR1 MNHNS and CDR2 SASEGT. This CDR3 is built from 14 residues.

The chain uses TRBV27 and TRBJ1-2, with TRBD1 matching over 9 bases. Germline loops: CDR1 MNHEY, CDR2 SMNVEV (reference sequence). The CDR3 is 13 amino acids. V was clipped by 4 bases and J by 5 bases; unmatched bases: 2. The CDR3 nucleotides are TGTGCCAGCAGTTCGGGACAGGGATATGGCTACACCTTC. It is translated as CASSSGQGYGYTF.

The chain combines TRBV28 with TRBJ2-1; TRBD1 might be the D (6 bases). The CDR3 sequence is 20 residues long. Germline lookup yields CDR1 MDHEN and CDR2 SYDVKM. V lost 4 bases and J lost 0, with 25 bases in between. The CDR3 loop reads CASSSYRAPSEVRSYNEQFF. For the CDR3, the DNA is TGTGCCAGCAGTTCGTACAGGGCCCCCAGTGAAGTCCGCTCCTACAATGAGCAGTTCTTC. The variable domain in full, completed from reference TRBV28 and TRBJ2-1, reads DVKVTQSSRYLVKRTGEKVFLECVQDMDHENMFWYRQDPGLGLRLIYFSYDVKMKEKGDIPEGYSVSREKKERFSLILESASTNQTSMYLCASSSYRAPSEVRSYNEQFFGPGTRLTVL.

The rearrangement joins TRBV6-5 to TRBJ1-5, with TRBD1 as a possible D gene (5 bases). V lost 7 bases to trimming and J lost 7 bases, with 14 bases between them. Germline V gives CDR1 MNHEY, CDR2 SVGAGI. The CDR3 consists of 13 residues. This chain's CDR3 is CASKQWGDQPQHF. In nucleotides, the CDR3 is TGTGCCAGCAAACAATGGGGGGACCAGCCCCAGCATTTT.